Listed here are 12 T cell receptor beta chains from one sample, sequenced in a study of OX40 agonist ivuxolimab in advanced cancers. Measured with immunoSEQ multiplex PCR; TCRdb has only the in-frame clones, and not every one. The profile shows about 49,000 clones, nearly 80% of them singletons. The specimen was CD4+ or CD8+ T cells sorted from blood, collected in a trial of the OX40 agonist ivuxolimab. The source is an adult with an advanced solid tumor such as melanoma, head and neck, liver or kidney cancer.

CDR3: CASASDLGGTGELFF. The CDR3 DNA reads as TGTGCCAGTGCCTCCGATCTCGGGGGCACCGGGGAGCTGTTTTTT. This rearrangement joins TRBV2 to TRBJ2-2; D might be TRBD2 (6 bases). Germline V gene sequence: CDR1 SNHLY, CDR2 FYNNEI. V lost 9 bases to trimming and J lost 4 bases, with 18 bases between them. The CDR3 is made up of 15 amino acids.

This chain connects TRBV4-2 to TRBJ2-3; no clear D gene. The CDR3 is made up of 11 amino acids. CDR1 is LGHNA, CDR2 YNFKEQ, per germline. Deletions cut 4 bases from V and 5 bases from J, with 4 bases between. CDR3 nucleotides: TGTGCCAGCAGCCTTAGAGATACGCAGTATTTT. Its translation: CASSLRDTQYF.

This sequence joins TRBV9 and TRBJ2-1; 11 bases line up with TRBD2. Losses at the gene ends were 3 bases for V and 5 bases for J; bases not matched to a gene: 13. The CDR3 has 18 amino acids. CDR1 and CDR2 (germline): SGDLS, YYNGEE. The CDR3 is CASSAPASVAGGDNEQFF. The CDR3 coding sequence is TGTGCCAGCAGCGCGCCAGCCTCGGTAGCGGGAGGGGACAATGAGCAGTTCTTC. Full variable domain (outside the CDR3, taken from reference TRBV9 and TRBJ2-1): DSGVTQTPKHLITATGQRVTLRCSPRSGDLSVYWYQQSLDQGLQFLIQYYNGEERAKGNILERFSAQQFPDLHSELNLSSLELGDSALYFCASSAPASVAGGDNEQFFGPGTRLTVL.

The sample holds a few counts of this clone. The V and J genes are TRBV7-2 and TRBJ1-2, with 10 bases that match TRBD1. Germline CDR1 reads SGHTA; CDR2 reads FQGNSA. This CDR3 comprises 14 residues. The V segment lost 4 bases and the J segment 7 bases; nucleotides outside the gene matches: 6. Written as DNA, the CDR3 is TGTGCCAGCAGCTCATCTCGGACAGGGGGTGGCTACACCTTC. Translated, it gives CASSSSRTGGGYTF.

This rearrangement joins TRBV7-9 to TRBJ2-3; weak D call: TRBD2 (6 bases). V was pared by 4 bases and J by 0 bases, with 17 bases between. Germline V gene sequence: CDR1 SEHNR, CDR2 FQNEAQ (reference sequence). This CDR3 region has 17 residues. CDR3: CASSSSGLIFSTDTQYF. Written as DNA, the CDR3 is TGTGCCAGCAGCTCCTCGGGACTCATTTTTAGCACAGATACGCAGTATTTT.

The rearrangement uses TRBV6-6 and TRBJ2-7; D might be TRBD2 (5 bases). Trimming shortened V by 0 bases and J by 7 bases, and 10 bases separated the two germline ends. CDR3 size: 13 residues. Germline V gene sequence: CDR1 MNHNY, CDR2 SVGAGI (reference sequence). The CDR3 here is CASSYSRVREQYF. In DNA form, the CDR3 reads TGTGCCAGCAGTTACTCGAGGGTGAGGGAGCAGTACTTC.

V and J are TRBV6-5 and TRBJ1-2; TRBD1 matches 8 bases. CDR3 length: 14 amino acids. The junction had 2 bases not matched to a gene; V was cut back by 2 bases and J by 3 bases. Germline CDR1 MNHEY, CDR2 SVGAGI. The CDR3 loop reads CASSYAGGDYGYTF. CDR3 bases: TGTGCCAGCAGTTACGCAGGGGGCGACTATGGCTACACCTTC.

Only one count was recorded for this clone. The V call is TRBV2, the J call TRBJ1-2; TRBD1 matches 10 bases. Germline CDR1 SNHLY, CDR2 FYNNEI. Germline trimming cut 5 bases from V and 8 bases from J; bases unmatched to any gene: 8. This CDR3 is 14 amino acids long. In DNA, the CDR3 is TGTGCCAGCAGTCTACCGGGACAGGGGCGCGGCTACACCTTC. Encoded protein: CASSLPGQGRGYTF.

This chain uses TRBV7-6 with TRBJ1-6; TRBD1 aligns across 7 bases. The CDR3 is 15 amino acids. Unmatched junction bases numbered 11, after V lost 5 bases and J lost 10 bases. Germline V gene lookup returns CDR1 SGHVS and CDR2 FNYEAQ. CDR3 DNA sequence: TGTGCCAGCAGCGGACACGACAGGGATGGATCACCCCTCCACTTT. Its translation: CASSGHDRDGSPLHF.

The chain combines TRBV19 with TRBJ2-1; D remains unclear. Germline-derived CDR1 and CDR2 are LNHDA and SQIVND (reference sequence). This CDR3 has 13 amino acids. Trimming left V 5 bases short and J 10 bases short, with 15 bases between. This CDR3 reads CASSRYSAAEQFF. The CDR3 DNA reads TGTGCCAGTAGTCGCTACTCGGCGGCCGAGCAGTTCTTC.

The genes are TRBV6-1 and TRBJ2-7; 12 positions match TRBD2. With 6 bases clipped from V and 0 bases from J, the junction kept 0 bases outside the gene matches. Looked up from germline, CDR1 is MNHNS and CDR2 is SASEGT. The CDR3 totals 14 residues. CDR3 DNA: TGTGCCAGCAGGACTAGCGGGAGCTCCTACGAGCAGTACTTC. As protein: CASRTSGSSYEQYF.

This clone was seen a single time. The chain joins TRBV21-1 to TRBJ2-1; the table's D call of TRBD2 was not tested on the DNA. TRBV21-1 is given as a pseudogene. The CDR3 spans 17 residues. The CDR3 protein is CASSPRGESSRCNEQFF. The CDR3 DNA reads TGTGCCAGCAGCCCCCGGGGGGAGTCCTCGAGGTGCAATGAGCAGTTCTTC.